Listed here is a single TCR beta chain. The assay was immunoSEQ multiplex PCR, and TCRdb's table has in-frame clones only and misses some. The table has some 16,000 clones, about 86% seen once. The trim removed 2 bases at V and 3 bases at J, leaving 8 bases unmatched. The CDR3 sequence is 17 residues long. Germline lookup yields CDR1 KGHSH and CDR2 LQKENI. Mismatch repair deficiency was confirmed in all patients, by PCR or immunohistochemistry. TCR sequencing covered three patients who responded to pembrolizumab. This sample is drawn from a study of PD-1 blockade in mismatch repair-deficient tumors. This sample comprised PBMCs, obtained 4 weeks after starting pembrolizumab. The chain recombines TRBV18 with TRBJ1-3; 9 positions agree with TRBD1. The origin of this receptor is an adult with mismatch repair-deficient cancer. CDR3 bases: TGTGCCAGCTCACCAACCACAGGGGGCGAGAGTGGAAACACCATATATTTT. It encodes CASSPTTGGESGNTIYF.